Included here is one TCR beta chain sequence, with context. Antigen unknown. V lost 6 bases to trimming and J lost 0 bases; unmatched junction nucleotides: 5. The CDR3 is 16 amino acids. The germline gives CDR1 WNHNN, CDR2 SYGVQD (reference sequence). These data originate in a study of Tregs in tolerant kidney transplant recipients. Study-wide context: A 3-day belatacept mixed lymphocyte reaction, sometimes plus 5-day graft donor restimulation, preceded CD4+CD25+CD127- sorting.

Assay used: immunoSEQ multiplex PCR; TCRdb lists only in-frame clones, some missing. The repertoire holds approximately 20,000 clones, with just over 65% as singletons. General study findings and limits: Validation in larger populations is needed because few patients were studied. Activated donor B cell expansion appeared to reveal the most relevant donor-specific TCRbeta repertoire.

The TCR was taken from a human donor in good health. The genes are TRBV10-1 and TRBJ2-3; 11 bases fit TRBD2. The sample consisted of Tregs from blood cultured with allogeneic cells. This chain's CDR3 is CASSPGLAVSTDTQYF. The CDR3 region has the DNA TGCGCCAGCAGCCCGGGACTAGCGGTTAGCACAGATACGCAGTATTTT.